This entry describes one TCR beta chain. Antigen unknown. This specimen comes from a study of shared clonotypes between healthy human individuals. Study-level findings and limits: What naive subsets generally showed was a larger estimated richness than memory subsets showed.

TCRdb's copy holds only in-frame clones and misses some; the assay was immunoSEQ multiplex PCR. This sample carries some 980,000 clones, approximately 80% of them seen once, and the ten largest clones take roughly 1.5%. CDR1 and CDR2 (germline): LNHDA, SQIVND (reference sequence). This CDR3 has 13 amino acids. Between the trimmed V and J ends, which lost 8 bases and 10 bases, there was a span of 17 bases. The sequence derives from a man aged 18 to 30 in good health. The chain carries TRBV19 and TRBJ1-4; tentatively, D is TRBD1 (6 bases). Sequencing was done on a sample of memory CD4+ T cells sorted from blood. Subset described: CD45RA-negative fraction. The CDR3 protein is CASVTGYNRKLFF. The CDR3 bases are TGTGCCAGTGTTACAGGGTATAATCGAAAACTGTTTTTT.